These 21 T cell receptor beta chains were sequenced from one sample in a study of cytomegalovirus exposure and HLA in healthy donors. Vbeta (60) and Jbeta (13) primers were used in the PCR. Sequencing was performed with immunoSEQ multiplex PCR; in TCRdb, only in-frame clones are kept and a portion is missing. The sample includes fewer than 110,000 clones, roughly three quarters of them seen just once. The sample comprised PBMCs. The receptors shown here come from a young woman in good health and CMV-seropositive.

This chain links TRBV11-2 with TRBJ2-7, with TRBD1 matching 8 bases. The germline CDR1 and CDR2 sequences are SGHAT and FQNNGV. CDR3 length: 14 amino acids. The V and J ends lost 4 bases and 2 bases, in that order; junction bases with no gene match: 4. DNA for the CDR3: TGTGCCAGCAGCTCACAGGGGGAGACCTACGAGCAGTACTTC. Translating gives CASSSQGETYEQYF.

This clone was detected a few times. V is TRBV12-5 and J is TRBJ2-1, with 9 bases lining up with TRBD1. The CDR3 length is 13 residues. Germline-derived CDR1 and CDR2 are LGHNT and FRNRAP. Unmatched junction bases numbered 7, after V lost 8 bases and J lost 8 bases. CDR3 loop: CASRDRDIHEQFF. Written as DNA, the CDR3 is TGTGCTAGTCGGGACAGGGACATCCATGAGCAGTTCTTC.

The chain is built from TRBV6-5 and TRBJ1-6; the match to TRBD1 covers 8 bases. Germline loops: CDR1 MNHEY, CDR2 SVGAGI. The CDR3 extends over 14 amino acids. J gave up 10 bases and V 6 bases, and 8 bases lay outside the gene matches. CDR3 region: CASRVGQGSSPLHF. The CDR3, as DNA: TGTGCCAGCAGGGTAGGACAGGGATCCTCACCCCTCCACTTT.

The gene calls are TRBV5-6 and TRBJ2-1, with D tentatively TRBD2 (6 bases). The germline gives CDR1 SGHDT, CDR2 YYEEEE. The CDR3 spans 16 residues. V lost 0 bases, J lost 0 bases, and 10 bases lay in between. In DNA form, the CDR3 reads TGTGCCAGCAGCTTGGGGGGGAGGAGCTCCTACAATGAGCAGTTCTTC. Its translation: CASSLGGRSSYNEQFF.

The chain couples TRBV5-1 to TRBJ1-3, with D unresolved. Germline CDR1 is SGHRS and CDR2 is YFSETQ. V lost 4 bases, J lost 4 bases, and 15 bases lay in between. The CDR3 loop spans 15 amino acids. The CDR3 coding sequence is TGCGCCAGCAGCGGGGTCGGGAGCGGGGGAAACACCATATATTTT. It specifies CASSGVGSGGNTIYF.

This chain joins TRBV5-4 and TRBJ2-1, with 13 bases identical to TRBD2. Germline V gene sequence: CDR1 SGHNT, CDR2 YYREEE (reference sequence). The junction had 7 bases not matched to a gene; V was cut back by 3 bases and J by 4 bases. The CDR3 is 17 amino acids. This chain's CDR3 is CASSSPLAGGRYNEQFF. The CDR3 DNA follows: TGTGCCAGCAGCTCACCACTAGCGGGGGGGCGATACAATGAGCAGTTCTTC. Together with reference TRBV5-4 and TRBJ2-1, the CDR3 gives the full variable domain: ETGVTQSPTHLIKTRGQQVTLRCSSQSGHNTVSWYQQALGQGPQFIFQYYREEENGRGNFPPRFSGLQFPNYSSELNVNALELDDSALYLCASSSPLAGGRYNEQFFGPGTRLTVL.

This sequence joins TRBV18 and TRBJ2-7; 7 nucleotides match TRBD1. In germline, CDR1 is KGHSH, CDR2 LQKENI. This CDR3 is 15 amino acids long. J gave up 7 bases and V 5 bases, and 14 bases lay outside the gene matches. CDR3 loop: CASSSGQAMQFEQYF. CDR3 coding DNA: TGTGCCAGCTCATCCGGACAGGCGATGCAATTTGAGCAGTACTTC.

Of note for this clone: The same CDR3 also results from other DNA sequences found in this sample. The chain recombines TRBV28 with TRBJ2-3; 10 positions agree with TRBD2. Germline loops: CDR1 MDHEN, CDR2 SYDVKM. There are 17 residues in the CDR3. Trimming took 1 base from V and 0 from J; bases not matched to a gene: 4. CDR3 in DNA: TGTGCCAGCAGTTTATCCCTAGCGGGGGCTAGCACAGATACGCAGTATTTT. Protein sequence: CASSLSLAGASTDTQYF.

The CDR3 loop reads CASSWREEQFF. CDR3 bases: TGTGCCAGCAGCTGGAGAGAAGAGCAGTTCTTC. The chain is built from TRBV7-9 and TRBJ2-1; no reliable D call. The CDR3 consists of 11 residues. Germline-derived CDR1 and CDR2 are SEHNR and FQNEAQ (reference sequence). Trimming removed 4 bases from V and 10 bases from J, with 8 bases in between. The entire variable domain, with the rest obtained from reference TRBV7-9 and TRBJ2-1, is as follows: DTGVSQNPRHKITKRGQNVTFRCDPISEHNRLYWYRQTLGQGPEFLTYFQNEAQLEKSRLLSDRFSAERPKGSFSTLEIQRTEQGDSAMYLCASSWREEQFFGPGTRLTVL.

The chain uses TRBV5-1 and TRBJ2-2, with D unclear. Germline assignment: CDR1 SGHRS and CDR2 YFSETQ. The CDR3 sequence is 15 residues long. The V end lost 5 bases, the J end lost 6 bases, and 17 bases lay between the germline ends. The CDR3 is CASSSGSQTSGELFF. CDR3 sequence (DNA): TGCGCCAGCAGTTCCGGGTCTCAAACGTCCGGGGAGCTGTTTTTT.

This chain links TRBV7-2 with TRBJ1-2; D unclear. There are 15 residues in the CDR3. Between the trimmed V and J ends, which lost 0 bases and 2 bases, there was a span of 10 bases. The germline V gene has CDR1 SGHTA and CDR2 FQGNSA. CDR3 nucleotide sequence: TGTGCCAGCAGCTTAGCGCGACTTATAAACTATGGCTACACCTTC. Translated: CASSLARLINYGYTF. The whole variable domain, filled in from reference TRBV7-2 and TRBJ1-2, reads GAGVSQSPSNKVTEKGKDVELRCDPISGHTALYWYRQSLGQGLEFLIYFQGNSAPDKSGLPSDRFSAERTGGSVSTLTIQRTQQEDSAVYLCASSLARLINYGYTFGSGTRLTVV.

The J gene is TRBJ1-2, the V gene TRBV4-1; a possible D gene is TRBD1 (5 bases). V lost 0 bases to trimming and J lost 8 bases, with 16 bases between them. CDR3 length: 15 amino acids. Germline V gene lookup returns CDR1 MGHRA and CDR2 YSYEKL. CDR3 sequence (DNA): TGCGCCAGCAGCCAAGACCAGGGTTTCGCACGCGGCTACACCTTC. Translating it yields CASSQDQGFARGYTF.

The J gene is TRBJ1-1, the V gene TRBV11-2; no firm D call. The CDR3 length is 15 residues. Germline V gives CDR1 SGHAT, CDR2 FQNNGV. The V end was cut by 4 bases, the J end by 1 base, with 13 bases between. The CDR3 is CASSYVWAGNTEAFF. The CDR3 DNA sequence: TGTGCCAGCAGCTATGTATGGGCGGGGAACACTGAAGCTTTCTTT. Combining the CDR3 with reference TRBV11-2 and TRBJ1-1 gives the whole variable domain EAGVAQSPRYKIIEKRQSVAFWCNPISGHATLYWYQQILGQGPKLLIQFQNNGVVDDSQLPKDRFSAERLKGVDSTLKIQPAKLEDSAVYLCASSYVWAGNTEAFFGQGTRLTVV.

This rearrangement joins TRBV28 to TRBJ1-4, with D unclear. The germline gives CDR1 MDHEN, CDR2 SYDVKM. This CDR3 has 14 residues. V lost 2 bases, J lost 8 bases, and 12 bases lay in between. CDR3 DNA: TGTGCCAGCAGTTTAGTGGTCAAGAGAGAAAAACTGTTTTTT. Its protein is CASSLVVKREKLFF.

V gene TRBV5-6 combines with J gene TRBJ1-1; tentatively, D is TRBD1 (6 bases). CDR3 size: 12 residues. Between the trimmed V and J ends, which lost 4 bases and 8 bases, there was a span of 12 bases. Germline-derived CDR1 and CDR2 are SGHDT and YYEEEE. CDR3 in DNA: TGTGCCAGCAGCCAGACAGGTTTCGAAGCTTTCTTT. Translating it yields CASSQTGFEAFF.

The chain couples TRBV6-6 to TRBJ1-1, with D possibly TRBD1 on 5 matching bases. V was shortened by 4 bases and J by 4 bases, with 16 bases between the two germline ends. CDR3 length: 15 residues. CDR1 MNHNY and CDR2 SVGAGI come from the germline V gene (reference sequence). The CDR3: CASSFAGDQATEAFF. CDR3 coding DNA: TGTGCCAGCAGTTTTGCGGGGGATCAGGCCACTGAAGCTTTCTTT.

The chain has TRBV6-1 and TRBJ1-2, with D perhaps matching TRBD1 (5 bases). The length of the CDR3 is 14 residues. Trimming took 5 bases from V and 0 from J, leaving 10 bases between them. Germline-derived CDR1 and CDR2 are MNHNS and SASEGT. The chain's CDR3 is CASSPTGPNYGYTF. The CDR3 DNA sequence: TGTGCCAGCAGTCCAACAGGACCTAACTATGGCTACACCTTC.

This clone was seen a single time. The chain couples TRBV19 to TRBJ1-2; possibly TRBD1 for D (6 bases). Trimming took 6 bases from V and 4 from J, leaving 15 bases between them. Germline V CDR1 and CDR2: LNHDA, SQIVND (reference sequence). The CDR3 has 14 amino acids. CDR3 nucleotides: TGTGCCAGTAGACAGGGCCAGAATGCCTATGGCTACACCTTC. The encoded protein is CASRQGQNAYGYTF.

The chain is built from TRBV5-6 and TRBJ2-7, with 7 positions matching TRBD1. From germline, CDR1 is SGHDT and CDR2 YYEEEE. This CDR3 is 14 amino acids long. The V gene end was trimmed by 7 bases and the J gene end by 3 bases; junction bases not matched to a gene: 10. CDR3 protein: CASSQTGLDYEQYF. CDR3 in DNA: TGTGCCAGCTCCCAGACAGGGCTGGACTACGAGCAGTACTTC.

The CDR3 nucleotides are TGTGCCACCAGCAGGGGACTAGCGGGACTCACAGATACGCAGTATTTT. It codes for CATSRGLAGLTDTQYF. V gene TRBV15 combines with J gene TRBJ2-3, with 13 bases identical to TRBD2. Per germline, CDR1 LNHNV and CDR2 YYDKDF (reference sequence). V lost 3 bases, J lost 2 bases, and 2 bases stayed unmatched. CDR3 size: 16 residues.

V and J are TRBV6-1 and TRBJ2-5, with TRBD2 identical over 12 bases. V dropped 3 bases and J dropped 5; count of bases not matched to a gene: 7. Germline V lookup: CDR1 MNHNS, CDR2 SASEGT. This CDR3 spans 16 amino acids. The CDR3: CASSDPSGGAVETQYF. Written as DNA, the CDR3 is TGTGCCAGCAGTGACCCTAGCGGGGGGGCCGTGGAGACCCAGTACTTC.